The text below deals with one T cell receptor (beta chain). The target antigen is unknown. This entry comes from a study of T-cell memory formation after mild COVID-19. Using constant-segment primers, 5'RACE produced TCR alpha and TCR beta cDNA libraries carrying sample barcodes and UMIs. TCRdb recomputed calls from the 5' RACE reads with MiXCR, one row per CDR3 protein. The sample carries roughly 400,000 distinct CDR3 sequences, 24% recorded once. Whole-study results and caveats: Later expanders leaned toward CD4+, whereas clones contracting from day 15 to 85 were balanced CD4/CD8. Memory sampled before infection contained some responding clones, suggesting cross-reactive memory joined.

Material for sequencing was PBMCs or a T cell subset sorted from them (not recorded which). The TCR comes from an adult woman who had mild COVID-19 (a few samples of this study predate the infection). Cell type and time point are not known.

The CDR3 region has the DNA TGTGCCATCACCCCTATAGCGGGAGGGGGTGAGCAGTTCTTC. This codes for CAITPIAGGGEQFF. This chain links TRBV10-3 with TRBJ2-1; 11 nucleotides align to TRBD2. Germline CDR1 ENHRY, CDR2 SYGVKD. V was clipped by 7 bases and J by 9 bases; unmatched bases: 8. This CDR3 is built from 14 residues.